This T cell receptor (beta chain) was recovered during a study of beta chain features in type 1 diabetes. Study results and limitations: Although PCR might favor shorter templates, it would do so equally in patients and controls.

This clone was seen a few times. Its antigen remains unidentified. All of the isolated RNA was reverse transcribed, so expressed TCRB transcripts were sequenced. Only in-frame clones appear in the TCRdb table, and some are missing; sequencing was by immunoSEQ multiplex PCR. The sample has about 620,000 clones, around 16% seen once. Germline values: CDR1 SGHTA, CDR2 FQGNSA. The CDR3 is 12 residues long. V was cut by 3 bases and J by 13 bases, with 15 bases left in between. This TCR was sampled from a man aged 18 to 30 in good health. The material sequenced was naive CD4+ T cells from blood. The chain uses TRBV7-2 and TRBJ1-1; no definite D call. CDR3 sequence reads: CASSLDGRRGFF. In nucleotides, the CDR3 is TGTGCCAGCAGCTTGGACGGACGAAGAGGTTTCTTT.